The rows below give T cell receptor beta chains drawn from one sample of a study of T cell responses to AZD1222 COVID-19 vaccine. TCRdb keeps only in-frame clones here, not all; method: immunoSEQ multiplex PCR. Counted here are 100,000 to 150,000 clones, around 90% occurring once; the ten biggest clones make up 6.3%. The sample here was peripheral blood, taken on day 0 of AZD1222 vaccination. All receptors come from an adult in good health. Each CDR3 is given with its conserved first and last residue. D genes are given only for firm matches. A clone size is listed for some rows: how often the clone was seen (once, few, many), or a class if it is expanded.

d_gene	v_gene	abundance	j_gene	CDR3aa	CDR3nt
NA	TRBV6-5	once	TRBJ2-7	CASSYGVTYEQYF	TGTGCCAGCAGTTACGGGGTTACCTACGAGCAGTACTTC
NA	TRBV6-5	NA	TRBJ1-5	CASSYSTPTGNQPQHF	TGTGCCAGCAGTTACTCGACCCCGACAGGCAATCAGCCCCAGCATTTT
TRBD2	TRBV11-3	NA	TRBJ2-1	CASSSGATSGGYNEQFF	TGTGCCAGCAGCTCCGGAGCTACTAGCGGGGGATACAATGAGCAGTTCTTC
TRBD1	TRBV2	NA	TRBJ1-1	CASSGGPPTGSPEAFF	TGTGCCAGCAGTGGGGGACCGCCGACAGGGAGTCCTGAAGCTTTCTTT
NA	TRBV2	NA	TRBJ2-1	CASKRAGEQFF	TGTGCCAGCAAGAGGGCGGGTGAGCAGTTCTTC
TRBD2	TRBV27	NA	TRBJ2-2	CASSLGGTRNTGELFF	TGTGCCAGCAGTTTGGGAGGGACTAGGAACACCGGGGAGCTGTTTTTT
NA	TRBV6-5	NA	TRBJ1-4	CASSYSQGPNEKLFF	TGTGCCAGCAGTTACAGTCAGGGGCCTAATGAAAAACTGTTTTTT
NA	TRBV6-2/TRBV6-3	NA	TRBJ1-2	CASSGGTGINYGYTF	TGTGCCAGCAGTGGGGGGACTGGGATTAACTATGGCTACACCTTC
NA	TRBV5-1	NA	TRBJ1-6	CASSWALGSPLHF	TGCGCCAGCAGTTGGGCGTTGGGTTCACCCCTCCACTTT
TRBD1	TRBV6-5	few	TRBJ2-5	CASSSGWGDRATQYF	TGTGCCAGCAGTTCGGGGTGGGGGGACAGGGCGACCCAGTACTTC
NA	TRBV15	NA	TRBJ2-5	CATSRAHTRSQETQYF	TGTGCCACCAGCAGAGCCCATACACGGTCCCAAGAGACCCAGTACTTC
NA	TRBV19	NA	TRBJ1-2	CASGPWGGYGYTF	TGTGCCAGTGGCCCCTGGGGTGGCTATGGCTACACCTTC
NA	TRBV7-2	NA	TRBJ2-7	CASSLGGLAEQYF	TGTGCCAGCAGCTTAGGAGGTCTAGCGGAGCAGTACTTC
NA	TRBV14	NA	TRBJ2-4	CASSQEYPTKNIQYF	TGTGCCAGCAGCCAAGAATACCCCACCAAAAACATTCAGTACTTC
NA	TRBV5-1	NA	TRBJ2-2	CASSQGHPTGELFF	TGCGCCAGCAGCCAGGGACACCCGACCGGGGAGCTGTTTTTT
NA	TRBV4-1	NA	TRBJ1-2	CASSQKPTVSQGSNYGYTF	TGCGCCAGCAGTCAGAAACCGACAGTCTCACAGGGAAGTAACTATGGCTACACCTTC
TRBD1	TRBV20-1	NA	TRBJ2-5	CSASRGAGGEETQYF	TGCAGTGCTAGTAGAGGGGCAGGGGGCGAAGAGACCCAGTACTTC
NA	TRBV11-2	NA	TRBJ1-1	CASSLHRVRGNTEAFF	TGTGCCAGCAGCTTACACAGGGTGCGGGGGAACACTGAAGCTTTCTTT
NA	TRBV4-1	NA	TRBJ1-5	CASSQDGQTLEPQHF	TGCGCCAGCAGCCAAGACGGGCAGACGCTTGAGCCCCAGCATTTT